Given below is one TCR beta chain in context. In germline, CDR1 is MGHDK, CDR2 SYGVNS. Trimming pared 4 bases from V and 7 bases from J, leaving 14 bases between. This CDR3 is 15 amino acids long. These data come from a study of T cell responses to AZD1222 COVID-19 vaccine. The data were produced by immunoSEQ multiplex PCR, yet TCRdb's version contains in-frame clones alone and is incomplete. The sample lists roughly 70,000 clones; roughly 78% were seen once. This specimen consisted of peripheral blood, obtained on day 0 of MenACWY control vaccination. The genes are TRBV25-1 and TRBJ1-6, with no clear D. The TCR sequence derives from an adult in good health. For the CDR3, the DNA is TGTGCCAGCAGTGCCTCCGTCAGAGGGAATTCACCCCTCCACTTT. It specifies CASSASVRGNSPLHF. Filled out from reference TRBV25-1 and TRBJ1-6, the complete variable domain reads EADIYQTPRYLVIGTGKKITLECSQTMGHDKMYWYQQDPGMELHLIHYSYGVNSTEKGDLSSESTVSRIRTEHFPLTLESARPSHTSQYLCASSASVRGNSPLHFGNGTRLTVT.